The present entry profiles one T cell receptor (beta chain) with its context. This clone showed up just once. Its target antigen remains unknown. No much larger clonotype is one base removed from it; base qualities were not supplied. The record originates from a study of cytomegalovirus exposure and HLA in healthy donors (dated by TCRdb to about 2017). About the investigation overall: According to a later analysis, one platform produced both the 100 to 150 validation repertoires and the approximately 660 repertoires of the first cohort. The study combined high-throughput TCR immunosequencing, statistical association of individual TCRs with disease status, and machine learning to predict cytomegalovirus infection status. Along with the roughly 670-subject first cohort, a separate validation cohort of about 110 different subjects was used. The study aimed to test whether signatures of past pathogen exposure could be identified by cataloging public T cell receptors.

Library preparation was by the immunoSEQ multiplex PCR assay. In the original analysis: To diagnose cytomegalovirus status from the catalog of TCR beta chain sequences, a statistical classification framework was built. TCRdb limited this immuneACCESS table to in-frame rearrangements with V and J called. A share of clones is missing; checked studies link under half to unresolved V genes, and the rest is unexplained. The V and J calls and clone size are taken from that table; D and trimming were inferred from the DNA. In all, the sample holds approximately 59,000 clones, and 93% of those were seen once. 1.7% of the sample belongs to the ten largest clones. The donors were included in the validation cohort of roughly 120 subjects, a group kept apart from the roughly 670-subject first cohort. What the research found in general, with its limitations: A later analysis had no HLA typing for the validation cohort, so co-occurrence there was scored across all 120 repertoires. A few of the identified cytomegalovirus-associated TCR beta chains were confirmed in vitro to be specific for cytomegalovirus antigens. The classifier was reported to diagnose cytomegalovirus status with high specificity and sensitivity in both the original and validation cohorts. A later analysis found that TCRs clustered in the first cohort also tended to co-occur in the approximately 120 validation repertoires, with 94% of cluster scores above 0. The authors suggested that the approach could potentially be extended to other disease states and immunological phenotypes. The study listed approximately 150 TCR beta chains as associated with cytomegalovirus. Across donors, most TCR sequences were observed very rarely, whereas some public TCRs were present in many individuals.

Sample: PBMCs. The clonotype comes from a woman under 30 in good health and CMV-seropositive.

The nucleotide sequence reads as follows: TGTGCCAGCAGCCAAGAAGGGAGAACAGAAGATTTTCTGGAGCCCCAGCATTTT. It is translated as CASSQEGRTEDFLEPQHF. The sequence is built from TRBV4-2 and TRBJ1-5; the D gene cannot be resolved reliably. The CDR3 measures 18 amino acids from cysteine to phenylalanine. CDR3 DNA is the only sequence kept; it has 54 bases, read in frame from the first base. CDR1 is given as LGHNA and CDR2 as YNFKEQ, both from the germline V gene. V and J are truncated by 0 bases and 8 bases respectively, leaving an intervening sequence of 23 bases.